Listed below are T cell receptor beta chains from one sample, sequenced in a study of blood T cell repertoires in COVID-19. The data were produced by immunoSEQ multiplex PCR, yet TCRdb's version contains in-frame clones alone and is incomplete. The sample lists about 100,000 clones; around 73% were seen once. Source material: peripheral blood. The source is a man between 60 and 75 years old with active or convalescent COVID-19. Both conserved end residues are part of each CDR3. The D gene is left open where the match is weak. Not all rows give a size; the values are once, few, many and, for expanded clones, a class.

CASSLMGGKLFF	TGTGCCAGCAGCTTGATGGGGGGGAAACTGTTTTTT	TRBJ1-4	.	TRBV5-4	once
CASTLGGRENQPQHF	TGTGCCAGTACCCTGGGGGGACGGGAGAATCAGCCCCAGCATTTT	TRBJ1-5	.	TRBV19	.
CASSLSIGGGVSTQYF	TGTGCCAGCAGCTTATCTATCGGCGGGGGAGTGAGTACGCAGTATTTT	TRBJ2-3	TRBD2	TRBV7-9	.
CASSQRDDIYNEQFF	TGTGCCAGCAGCCAGAGAGATGACATCTACAATGAGCAGTTCTTC	TRBJ2-1	.	TRBV7-8	.
CASSIGQGGTEAFF	TGTGCCAGTAGTATAGGTCAGGGAGGCACTGAAGCTTTCTTT	TRBJ1-1	.	TRBV19	.
CATSVTRGPSGNEQFF	TGTGCCACCAGCGTAACTCGAGGGCCCTCGGGAAATGAGCAGTTCTTC	TRBJ2-1	.	TRBV15	.
CASSVPPLGNEQFF	TGCGCCAGCAGCGTACCCCCCCTCGGCAATGAGCAGTTCTTC	TRBJ2-1	.	TRBV4-1	.
CASTLDRVKAFF	TGTGCCAGCACCCTGGACAGGGTGAAAGCTTTCTTT	TRBJ1-1	TRBD1	TRBV28	.
CASSFRQGNTGELFF	TGTGCCAGCAGCTTCCGACAGGGTAACACCGGGGAGCTGTTTTTT	TRBJ2-2	TRBD1	TRBV5-4	.
CASSHPGQNTGELFF	TGCGCCAGCAGCCACCCGGGACAGAACACCGGGGAGCTGTTTTTT	TRBJ2-2	.	TRBV4-1	few
CASSLEAGGSTDTQYF	TGTGCCAGCAGCTTAGAGGCGGGAGGGAGCACAGATACGCAGTATTTT	TRBJ2-3	TRBD2	TRBV7-2	.
CASSSSGGGTDTQYF	TGTGCCAGCAGTTCCTCGGGGGGGGGCACAGATACGCAGTATTTT	TRBJ2-3	TRBD2	TRBV27	.
CASSRTGNTEAFF	TGTGCCAGCAGCCGTACAGGGAACACTGAAGCTTTCTTT	TRBJ1-1	.	TRBV11-3	.
CAIAGDRGRLAGLTDTQYF	TGTGCCATCGCCGGGGACAGGGGGCGGCTAGCGGGATTAACAGATACGCAGTATTTT	TRBJ2-3	TRBD1	TRBV10-3	.
CASSLPFRLAGGRDTQYF	TGTGCCAGCAGCTTACCCTTCAGACTAGCGGGAGGGAGAGATACGCAGTATTTT	TRBJ2-3	TRBD2	TRBV13	.
CASSPSPDRATEAFF	TGCGCCAGCAGCCCAAGTCCCGACAGGGCCACTGAAGCTTTCTTT	TRBJ1-1	TRBD1	TRBV5-1	.
CASSLANSNYGYTF	TGTGCCAGCAGCTTGGCCAACAGCAACTATGGCTACACCTTC	TRBJ1-2	.	TRBV5-5	once
CAGEDRGLRETQYF	TGTGCCGGGGAGGACAGGGGGCTCCGAGAGACCCAGTACTTC	TRBJ2-5	TRBD1	TRBV6-5	.
CASRFGDSGYNEQFF	TGTGCCAGCCGCTTCGGGGACTCTGGGTACAATGAGCAGTTCTTC	TRBJ2-1	.	TRBV2	.
CASSQAGGADPRNTIYF	TGCGCCAGCAGCCAGGCCGGGGGGGCCGACCCGCGAAACACCATATATTTT	TRBJ1-3	.	TRBV4-1	.
CSASTGGAGNEQFF	TGCAGCGCCTCAACAGGGGGCGCGGGCAATGAGCAGTTCTTC	TRBJ2-1	TRBD1	TRBV29-1	.
CASSEEGLGGYTF	TGTGCCAGCAGTGAAGAGGGACTTGGGGGCTACACCTTC	TRBJ1-2	.	TRBV6-1	.
CADSGGGAAYEKLFF	TGTGCCGACTCCGGTGGGGGGGCGGCGTATGAAAAACTGTTTTTT	TRBJ1-4	.	TRBV7-5	once
CASSLGQDGYTF	TGTGCCAGCAGTTTAGGGCAGGATGGCTACACCTTC	TRBJ1-2	.	TRBV28	.
CASSLATAGGTDTQYF	TGTGCCAGCAGCTTAGCGACAGCGGGAGGCACAGATACGCAGTATTTT	TRBJ2-3	TRBD2	TRBV7-9	.
CASSPGLLGALNTEAFF	TGTGCCAGCAGCCCCGGGCTTTTGGGGGCCTTGAACACTGAAGCTTTCTTT	TRBJ1-1	.	TRBV5-4	.
CASSTQREETQYF	TGTGCCAGCAGCACCCAACGGGAGGAGACCCAGTACTTC	TRBJ2-5	.	TRBV7-3	.
CASSGLAGYNEQFF	TGTGCCAGCAGTGGACTAGCCGGTTACAATGAGCAGTTCTTC	TRBJ2-1	TRBD2	TRBV25-1	.
CAISEPRDRGSYEQYF	TGTGCCATCAGTGAGCCCCGGGACAGGGGATCCTACGAGCAGTACTTC	TRBJ2-7	TRBD1	TRBV10-3	.
CASRRTSGSYFF	TGTGCCAGTAGGAGGACTAGCGGGAGCTACTTCTTC	TRBJ2-1	TRBD2	TRBV19	.
CATSDRATGEQYF	TGTGCCACCAGTGACAGGGCCACTGGCGAGCAGTACTTC	TRBJ2-7	.	TRBV24-1	.
CASSLQQGARGKLFF	TGTGCCAGCAGTTTACAGCAGGGGGCAAGAGGAAAACTGTTTTTT	TRBJ1-4	TRBD1	TRBV28	.
CARIQGKAEAFF	TGTGCCAGGATACAGGGGAAGGCTGAAGCTTTCTTT	TRBJ1-1	TRBD1	TRBV19	.
CASSLGGGSRSTDTQYF	TGTGCCAGCAGCTTAGGAGGCGGGTCCCGGAGCACAGATACGCAGTATTTT	TRBJ2-3	.	TRBV7-2	.
CATRTSGTHEQYF	TGTGCCACCCGGACTAGCGGGACTCACGAGCAGTACTTC	TRBJ2-7	TRBD2	TRBV19	.
CASSLGRAYEQYF	TGTGCCAGCAGTTTGGGCAGGGCCTACGAGCAGTACTTC	TRBJ2-7	.	TRBV28	.
CASSFYGGSGANVLTF	TGTGCCAGCAGCTTTTACGGGGGCTCTGGGGCCAACGTCCTGACTTTC	TRBJ2-6	.	TRBV11-3	.
CASSQEGGTGETQYF	TGCGCCAGCAGCCAAGAAGGCGGGACAGGAGAGACCCAGTACTTC	TRBJ2-5	TRBD1	TRBV4-1	.
CASSLVRNTGELFF	TGTGCCAGCAGCTTGGTTCGGAACACCGGGGAGCTGTTTTTT	TRBJ2-2	.	TRBV5-6	.
CASSRWRLGNTIYF	TGTGCCAGCAGCCGGTGGAGGCTCGGAAACACCATATATTTT	TRBJ1-3	.	TRBV28	.
CATMGQSYNEQFF	TGTGCCACCATGGGACAGTCCTACAATGAGCAGTTCTTC	TRBJ2-1	TRBD1	TRBV24-1	.
CASSLPGLNSGNTIYF	TGTGCCAGCAGCTTGCCGGGACTAAACTCTGGAAACACCATATATTTT	TRBJ1-3	.	TRBV5-4	.
CASSGGTGGSETQYF	TGTGCCAGCAGCGGAGGGACAGGGGGAAGCGAGACCCAGTACTTC	TRBJ2-5	TRBD1	TRBV5-8	.
CASSGGGWTEAFF	TGTGCCAGCTCAGGGGGCGGATGGACTGAAGCTTTCTTT	TRBJ1-1	.	TRBV18	.
CASSRGTGTAIAYGYTF	TGTGCCAGTAGTAGGGGCACAGGTACGGCGATTGCCTATGGCTACACCTTC	TRBJ1-2	.	TRBV19	.
CASRTGGSYNEQFF	TGTGCCAGCAGGACAGGGGGGTCCTACAATGAGCAGTTCTTC	TRBJ2-1	TRBD1	TRBV6-5	.
CASSLGGRETTDTQYF	TGTGCCAGCAGCCTCGGGGGGCGGGAGACTACAGATACGCAGTATTTT	TRBJ2-3	.	TRBV12-1	.
CASSLELAGGIEQFF	TGTGCCAGCAGCTTAGAACTAGCGGGAGGGATTGAGCAGTTCTTC	TRBJ2-1	TRBD2	TRBV7-2	.
CASSLIVQGNTEAFF	TGTGCCAGCAGTCTTATCGTACAGGGCAACACTGAAGCTTTCTTT	TRBJ1-1	.	TRBV28	.
CATSDAQGIAEAFF	TGTGCCACCAGTGATGCTCAGGGGATTGCTGAAGCTTTCTTT	TRBJ1-1	.	TRBV24-1	.
CASSEGREGTGELFF	TGTGCCAGCAGTGAAGGTCGGGAAGGCACCGGGGAGCTGTTTTTT	TRBJ2-2	.	TRBV2	.
CASSLVSGTIYEQYF	TGCGCCAGCAGCTTGGTGAGCGGGACCATCTACGAGCAGTACTTC	TRBJ2-7	TRBD2	TRBV5-1	once
CASSYAPGNRGRNEQFF	TGTGCCAGCAGTTACGCCCCCGGGAACAGGGGTCGGAATGAGCAGTTCTTC	TRBJ2-1	TRBD1	TRBV6-2/TRBV6-3	.
CASSRQTGQIYGYTF	TGTGCCAGCTCACGACAGACGGGACAGATCTATGGCTACACCTTC	TRBJ1-2	TRBD1	TRBV18	.